This TCR beta chain comes out of a study of T cell changes during pregnancy in multiple sclerosis. Only in-frame clones appear in the TCRdb table, and some are missing; sequencing was by immunoSEQ multiplex PCR. Of 60,000 to 70,000 clones detected, around 92% appear once; the ten largest clones hold 2% to 2.5%. The sequence was obtained from a female donor in good health, enrolled as a control in a pregnancy study. Sequencing used peripheral blood, obtained in the third trimester of pregnancy.

The CDR3 coding sequence is TGTGCCAGCAGTTTTAATTTTGGGGGGACTGAAGCTTTCTTT. This encodes CASSFNFGGTEAFF. V is TRBV27 and J is TRBJ1-1; a possible D gene is TRBD1 (5 bases). V shed 3 bases and J shed 5 bases, with 13 bases lying between them. Germline CDR1 reads MNHEY; CDR2 reads SMNVEV (reference sequence). The CDR3 sequence is 14 residues long.